The 29 T cell receptor beta chains reported below all come from one sample, sequenced in a study of human T cells and chemical hapten exposure. TCRdb independently ran MiXCR on the RACE reads; one entry per CDR3 protein. This sample has around 92,000 distinct CDR3 sequences, with approximately 11% found just once. The time point denotes: pre-sensitization, week 0. As to treatment: therapeutic diphenylcyclopropenone sensitization with weekly scalp DPC. The specimen comprised whole blood, sampled in connection with sensitization to the hapten diphenylcyclopropenone (DPC). These receptor sequences come from a woman between 55 and 75 years old with alopecia areata. Some clones in this sample may be carry-over from other donors' samples.

This clonotype has at least ten counts. The rearrangement uses TRBV6-1 and TRBJ1-2, with 7 bases that match TRBD1. In germline, CDR1 is MNHNS, CDR2 SASEGT. The CDR3 has 15 amino acids. After removal of 3 bases from V and 1 base from J, the junction contained 5 bases not matched to a gene. CDR3 coding DNA: TGTGCCAGCAGTGAGGGGACAGCGCATAACTATGGCTACACCTTC. It encodes CASSEGTAHNYGYTF.

This clonotype was observed a few times. The chain is built from TRBV5-1 and TRBJ2-7, with D unclear. There are 14 residues in the CDR3. Per germline, CDR1 SGHRS and CDR2 YFSETQ. V dropped 2 bases and J dropped 1 base, with 10 bases sitting between them. CDR3: CASSLGKGSYEQYF. CDR3 DNA sequence: TGCGCCAGCAGCTTAGGAAAGGGATCCTACGAGCAGTACTTC.

In its sample, this clonotype was seen a few times. The chain combines TRBV28 with TRBJ1-3; D is unclear. From germline, CDR1 is MDHEN and CDR2 SYDVKM. The V end was cut by 6 bases, the J end by 8 bases, with 11 bases between. This CDR3 contains 12 residues. CDR3 sequence: CASSLDLDTIYF. In nucleotides, the CDR3 is TGTGCCAGCAGCCTGGACTTGGACACCATATATTTT.

This clonotype was observed many times. The chain links TRBV20-1 to TRBJ1-1; D is perhaps TRBD1 (5 bases). Trimming removed 3 bases at V and 4 bases at J, with 9 bases between. CDR1 DFQATT and CDR2 SNEGSKA come from the germline V gene (reference sequence). This CDR3 comprises 12 residues. The CDR3 loop reads CSASGGATEAFF. The CDR3 DNA is TGCAGTGCTAGCGGAGGGGCCACTGAAGCTTTCTTT.

The V and J genes are TRBV5-5 and TRBJ1-6, with D tentatively TRBD1 (5 bases). Germline lookup yields CDR1 SGHKS and CDR2 YYEKEE (reference sequence). Deletions cut 2 bases from V and 6 bases from J, with 15 bases between. This CDR3 is built from 16 residues. The CDR3 bases are TGTGCCAGCAGCTTACTAGGAGGGGCGGGTAATTCACCCCTCCACTTT. It translates to CASSLLGGAGNSPLHF.

This clonotype was found a few times. The rearrangement joins TRBV7-9 to TRBJ2-3; 8 bases agree with TRBD1. The V and J ends lost 6 bases and 0 bases, in that order; junction bases with no gene match: 5. CDR1 SEHNR and CDR2 FQNEAQ come from the germline V gene (reference sequence). The CDR3 is 15 residues long. The chain's CDR3 is CASRWTGRSTDTQYF. In nucleotides, the CDR3 is TGTGCCAGCAGATGGACAGGGAGGAGCACAGATACGCAGTATTTT.

This rearrangement joins TRBV30 to TRBJ1-1, with D perhaps matching TRBD1 (5 bases). CDR1 GTSNPN and CDR2 SVGIG come from the germline V gene (reference sequence). This CDR3 has 14 amino acids. Trimming removed 5 bases at V and 7 bases at J, with 20 bases between. The CDR3 loop reads CAWVKTVTAGEAFF. CDR3 in DNA: TGTGCCTGGGTTAAGACAGTAACGGCGGGTGAAGCTTTCTTT.

In this sample, this clonotype turned up a few times. V is TRBV3-1 and J is TRBJ1-2; 7 bases map to TRBD1. The CDR3 consists of 15 residues. Losses at the gene ends were 1 base for V and 10 bases for J; bases not matched to a gene: 12. Germline lookup yields CDR1 LGHDT and CDR2 YNNKEL (reference sequence). The CDR3 coding sequence is TGTGCCAGCAGCCAAGCCTATACAGGGGCCCGGGACTACACCTTC. Translated: CASSQAYTGARDYTF.

The chain uses TRBV27 and TRBJ1-2; 12 bases are shared with TRBD1. Looked up from germline, CDR1 is MNHEY and CDR2 is SMNVEV (reference sequence). V trimming: 2 bases; J trimming: 4 bases; junction bases outside the gene matches: 8. The CDR3 has 17 residues. The CDR3 coding sequence is TGTGCCAGCAGTTTAAGGGGACAGGGGGCAAGAGGCTATGGCTACACCTTC. Its protein is CASSLRGQGARGYGYTF.

This clonotype showed up just a few times. The chain carries TRBV19 and TRBJ1-1; tentatively, D is TRBD1 (6 bases). V was trimmed by 5 bases and J by 6 bases, leaving 22 bases between them. Per germline, CDR1 LNHDA and CDR2 SQIVND (reference sequence). CDR3 length equals 16 residues. The CDR3 bases are TGTGCCAGTAGTCACGGTGAGGGGGTTGGGGGCGCTGAAGCTTTCTTT. It yields the protein CASSHGEGVGGAEAFF.

In this sample, this clonotype turned up many times. The V call is TRBV7-8, the J call TRBJ2-7, with D unclear. This CDR3 comprises 17 residues. V lost 2 bases and J 2 bases, leaving 19 bases between the germline ends. Per the germline V gene, CDR1 is SGHVS and CDR2 is FQNEAQ. The CDR3 spells CASSLPEVVQRPYEQYF. As DNA, the CDR3 is TGTGCCAGCAGCTTACCCGAGGTTGTACAGAGACCCTACGAGCAGTACTTC. The full variable domain, completed using reference TRBV7-8 and TRBJ2-7, is GAGVSQSPRYKVAKRGQDVALRCDPISGHVSLFWYQQALGQGPEFLTYFQNEAQLDKSGLPSDRFFAERPEGSVSTLKIQRTQQEDSAVYLCASSLPEVVQRPYEQYFGPGTRLTVT.

This clonotype was recorded many times. The V and J genes are TRBV10-1 and TRBJ2-1; 8 nucleotides match TRBD2. This CDR3 is 15 amino acids long. The trim removed 3 bases at V and 5 bases at J, leaving 6 bases unmatched. Germline V gene data show CDR1 as WNHNN and CDR2 as SYGVQD (reference sequence). Written as DNA, the CDR3 is TGCGCCAGCAGTGAATTCAGCGGGGGCAACAATGAGCAGTTCTTC. Translated: CASSEFSGGNNEQFF.

This chain connects TRBV28 to TRBJ1-2, with 7 bases identical to TRBD1. J gave up 0 bases and V 3 bases, and 7 bases lay outside the gene matches. The germline gives CDR1 MDHEN, CDR2 SYDVKM. This CDR3 comprises 16 residues. The CDR3 coding sequence is TGTGCCAGCAGTTTGCTGCAGGGGGGCCCTAACTATGGCTACACCTTC. This gives the protein CASSLLQGGPNYGYTF.

V usage is TRBV13 and J usage is TRBJ2-7; D remains unclear. Trimming removed 4 bases at V and 7 bases at J, with 14 bases between. CDR1 and CDR2 (germline): PRHDT, FYEKMQ (reference sequence). This CDR3 contains 13 residues. The CDR3 DNA reads as TGTGCCAGCAGCTCGCCCTATATGGGGGAGCAGTACTTC. Translating gives CASSSPYMGEQYF.

V usage is TRBV10-3 and J usage is TRBJ2-5; D is undetermined. CDR3 length: 11 residues. V was cut by 8 bases and J by 2 bases, with 6 bases left in between. From germline, CDR1 is ENHRY and CDR2 SYGVKD. CDR3 region: CAISTQETQYF. CDR3 in DNA: TGTGCCATCTCGACACAAGAGACCCAGTACTTC.

The sample holds many counts of this clonotype. J is TRBJ1-4 and V is TRBV20-1, with D perhaps TRBD1 (5 bases). The germline CDR1 and CDR2 sequences are DFQATT and SNEGSKA (reference sequence). The V end was cut by 6 bases, the J end by 4 bases, with 18 bases between. The CDR3 is 15 amino acids. The CDR3 reads CSASGSWGNNEKLFF. Written as DNA, the CDR3 is TGCAGTGCCAGCGGGTCATGGGGGAATAATGAAAAACTGTTTTTT.

The gene calls are TRBV20-1 and TRBJ2-1, with D tentatively TRBD2 (6 bases). Trimming removed 3 bases from V and 4 bases from J, with 7 bases in between. This CDR3 has 12 residues. Germline CDR1 is DFQATT and CDR2 is SNEGSKA (reference sequence). The CDR3 bases are TGCAGTGCTAGGGGACTGTACAATGAGCAGTTCTTC. Its translation: CSARGLYNEQFF.

This clonotype was found many times. The CDR3 is CASSRGTARGETQYF. DNA of the CDR3: TGTGCCAGCAGCCGAGGGACTGCGAGGGGAGAGACCCAGTACTTC. The J gene is TRBJ2-5, the V gene TRBV12-3 or TRBV12-4, with a possible D match to TRBD2 (6 bases). The CDR3 runs to 15 residues. Trimming shortened V by 6 bases and J by 4 bases, and 18 bases separated the two germline ends.

This clonotype was detected a few times. This may come from a read error, since a much larger clone is one base off. The V and J genes are TRBV6-5 and TRBJ1-6; 8 nucleotides align to TRBD1. The V gene's germline CDR1 is MNHEY and CDR2 SVGAGI. CDR3 size: 15 residues. The V gene end was trimmed by 2 bases and the J gene end by 6 bases; junction bases not matched to a gene: 3. CDR3 sequence: CASSYRQGTNSPLHF. CDR3 in DNA: TGTGCCAGCAGTTACAGACAGGGGACTAATTCACCCCTCCACTTT.

This clonotype came up many times. This rearrangement joins TRBV20-1 to TRBJ1-4; D uncertain. The CDR3 consists of 17 residues. The germline V gene encodes CDR1 DFQATT and CDR2 SNEGSKA (reference sequence). Trimming took 3 bases from V and 0 from J, leaving 17 bases between them. This chain's CDR3 is CSASIAGLLPTNEKLFF. The DNA for the CDR3 is TGCAGTGCTAGTATCGCCGGGCTGCTTCCAACTAATGAAAAACTGTTTTTT.

This clonotype showed up many times. The chain couples TRBV9 to TRBJ1-3; D is uncertain. Germline CDR1 is SGDLS and CDR2 is YYNGEE. The CDR3 totals 14 residues. The ends were cut back, 0 bases at V and 2 bases at J, with 6 bases in the middle. DNA for the CDR3: TGTGCCAGCAGCGTAGACGGAACTGGAAACACCATATATTTT. As protein: CASSVDGTGNTIYF.

The chain joins TRBV12-3 or TRBV12-4 to TRBJ1-4; tentative D call: TRBD1 (5 bases). The CDR3 has 14 amino acids. V was trimmed by 6 bases and J by 7 bases, leaving 15 bases between them. CDR3 region: CASRTGQDFEKLFF. CDR3 bases: TGTGCCAGCAGAACTGGACAAGATTTTGAAAAACTGTTTTTT.

This clonotype was recorded at least ten times. The V and J genes are TRBV11-2 and TRBJ1-4, with D unresolved. The ends were cut back, 4 bases at V and 8 bases at J, with 5 bases in the middle. The CDR3 is 11 residues long. Germline CDR1 SGHAT, CDR2 FQNNGV. DNA of the CDR3: TGTGCCAGCAGCTCCAGCGAAAAACTGTTTTTT. Amino acids: CASSSSEKLFF.

This clonotype was detected many times. CDR3 loop: CASRRGQTQETQYF. The CDR3 DNA reads TGTGCCAGTAGAAGAGGACAGACACAAGAGACCCAGTACTTC. The V call is TRBV19, the J call TRBJ2-5, with a tentative D call TRBD1 (6 bases). This CDR3 has 14 residues. The V gene's germline CDR1 is LNHDA and CDR2 SQIVND (reference sequence). V lost 6 bases, J lost 2 bases, and 13 bases lay in between. The whole variable domain, filled in from reference TRBV19 and TRBJ2-5, reads DGGITQSPKYLFRKEGQNVTLSCEQNLNHDAMYWYRQDPGQGLRLIYYSQIVNDFQKGDIAEGYSVSREKKESFPLTVTSAQKNPTAFYLCASRRGQTQETQYFGPGTRLLVL.

The sample holds many counts of this clonotype. The chain joins TRBV20-1 to TRBJ2-1; no reliable D call. Germline assignment: CDR1 DFQATT and CDR2 SNEGSKA (reference sequence). This CDR3 comprises 11 residues. V was shortened by 4 bases and J by 5 bases, with 6 bases between the two germline ends. The CDR3 DNA reads as TGCAGTGCTAATCTCCACAATGAGCAGTTCTTC. Protein sequence: CSANLHNEQFF.

This clonotype occurred many times. V usage is TRBV7-6 and J usage is TRBJ2-5; no clear D. The CDR3 extends over 13 amino acids. V was pared by 3 bases and J by 0 bases, with 5 bases between. CDR1 and CDR2 (germline): SGHVS, FNYEAQ. The CDR3 spells CASSLTYQETQYF. The CDR3 DNA sequence: TGTGCCAGCAGCTTGACGTACCAAGAGACCCAGTACTTC. Combining the CDR3 with reference TRBV7-6 and TRBJ2-5 gives the whole variable domain GAGVSQSPRYKVTKRGQDVALRCDPISGHVSLYWYRQALGQGPEFLTYFNYEAQQDKSGLPNDRFSAERPEGSISTLTIQRTEQRDSAMYRCASSLTYQETQYFGPGTRLLVL.

This clonotype was found a few times. This chain connects TRBV12-3 or TRBV12-4 to TRBJ2-1, with 9 bases fitting TRBD2. The CDR3 loop spans 15 amino acids. The junction had 5 bases not matched to a gene; V was cut back by 6 bases and J by 2 bases. CDR3 nucleotides: TGTGCCAGCAGAGACGCGGGGGGGACCTACAATGAGCAGTTCTTC. This encodes CASRDAGGTYNEQFF.

This clonotype was seen ten or more times. V and J are TRBV5-1 and TRBJ1-1, with D tentatively TRBD1 (5 bases). From germline, CDR1 is SGHRS and CDR2 YFSETQ. The CDR3 contains 18 residues. Trimming took off 1 base at V and 2 bases at J, with 21 bases between the two ends. Here the CDR3 reads CASSLLLAAQDLNTEAFF. The CDR3 DNA reads TGCGCCAGCAGCTTGTTACTGGCGGCACAGGACCTAAACACTGAAGCTTTCTTT. Full variable domain (remainder filled in from reference TRBV5-1 and TRBJ1-1): KAGVTQTPRYLIKTRGQQVTLSCSPISGHRSVSWYQQTPGQGLQFLFEYFSETQRNKGNFPGRFSGRQFSNSRSEMNVSTLELGDSALYLCASSLLLAAQDLNTEAFFGQGTRLTVV.

This clonotype was observed a handful of times. This chain joins TRBV4-1 and TRBJ1-2; unclear D gene. This CDR3 comprises 15 residues. Trimming took off 2 bases at V and 0 bases at J, with 10 bases between the two ends. Germline V gene data show CDR1 as MGHRA and CDR2 as YSYEKL. CDR3 bases: TGCGCCAGCAGCCAACCCTGGGCCCCTAACTATGGCTACACCTTC. This encodes CASSQPWAPNYGYTF.